This is a list of T cell receptor beta chains from one sample in a study of CD8+ T cells in alopecia areata. The table came from immunoSEQ multiplex PCR; TCRdb's copy has only in-frame clones and leaves some out. The table has over 150,000 clones, approximately 62% seen once; the top ten hold 1.7%. The sequenced sample was CD4+ T cells sorted from blood, obtained at week 0. These receptors all stem from a human donor with alopecia areata. CDR3s include the opening cysteine and the closing phenylalanine or tryptophan. Fields, in order: clone size, V gene, D gene, J gene, CDR3 DNA, CDR3 protein. A D gene is named only where the DNA matches it firmly. Size values are once, few and many counts, or a class for expanded clones, and some rows have none.

abundance: .; v_gene: TRBV29-1; d_gene: TRBD1; j_gene: TRBJ2-7; CDR3nt: TGCAGCGGAACCATGACAGGGGGAGAGCAGTACTTC; CDR3aa: CSGTMTGGEQYF
abundance: .; v_gene: TRBV4-3; d_gene: .; j_gene: TRBJ2-3; CDR3nt: TGCGCCAGCAGCCAAGGAACCACTCCCACAGATACGCAGTATTTT; CDR3aa: CASSQGTTPTDTQYF
abundance: .; v_gene: TRBV11-3; d_gene: .; j_gene: TRBJ1-6; CDR3nt: TGTGCCAGCAGCTCAAGGGGGAATTCACCCCTCCACTTT; CDR3aa: CASSSRGNSPLHF
abundance: .; v_gene: TRBV29-1; d_gene: .; j_gene: TRBJ1-1; CDR3nt: TGCAGCGTCGAGGGTTTCACTGAAGCTTTCTTT; CDR3aa: CSVEGFTEAFF
abundance: .; v_gene: TRBV30; d_gene: TRBD1; j_gene: TRBJ2-2; CDR3nt: TGTGCCTGGAGTTACCGGGTGGGGACAGGGGATGTCGGGGAGCTGTTTTTT; CDR3aa: CAWSYRVGTGDVGELFF
abundance: .; v_gene: TRBV30; d_gene: .; j_gene: TRBJ1-1; CDR3nt: TGTGCCTGGAGCATGGGGAGGAACACTGAAGCTTTCTTT; CDR3aa: CAWSMGRNTEAFF
abundance: .; v_gene: TRBV7-2; d_gene: .; j_gene: TRBJ2-7; CDR3nt: TGTGCCAGCAATCAAGGACACCAGTCCTACGAGCAGTACTTC; CDR3aa: CASNQGHQSYEQYF
abundance: .; v_gene: TRBV14; d_gene: TRBD1; j_gene: TRBJ2-5; CDR3nt: TGTGCCAGCAGCCAGTTGGGACAGGGGCTGGGAGAGACCCAGTACTTC; CDR3aa: CASSQLGQGLGETQYF
abundance: .; v_gene: TRBV15; d_gene: .; j_gene: TRBJ2-5; CDR3nt: TGTGCCACCAGCAGAGATTCGAGACCCACGTACCAAGAGACCCAGTACTTC; CDR3aa: CATSRDSRPTYQETQYF
abundance: .; v_gene: TRBV29-1; d_gene: .; j_gene: TRBJ2-6; CDR3nt: TGCAGCGTTGAAGACCCCGGTTCTGGGGCCAACGTCCTGACTTTC; CDR3aa: CSVEDPGSGANVLTF
abundance: .; v_gene: TRBV29-1; d_gene: .; j_gene: TRBJ2-1; CDR3nt: TGCAGCGCGGGGAGGTACAATGAGCAGTTCTTC; CDR3aa: CSAGRYNEQFF
abundance: .; v_gene: TRBV29-1; d_gene: .; j_gene: TRBJ2-3; CDR3nt: TGCAGCGTGACGTCAGGGGAGGATACGCAGTATTTT; CDR3aa: CSVTSGEDTQYF
abundance: .; v_gene: TRBV2; d_gene: .; j_gene: TRBJ1-4; CDR3nt: TGTGCCAGCAGTGAAGACACTAAACTGTTTTTT; CDR3aa: CASSEDTKLFF
abundance: few; v_gene: TRBV30; d_gene: .; j_gene: TRBJ1-5; CDR3nt: TGTGCCTGGAGGGCTAACCGGGACTCAAATCAGCCCCAGCATTTT; CDR3aa: CAWRANRDSNQPQHF
abundance: .; v_gene: TRBV2; d_gene: .; j_gene: TRBJ2-1; CDR3nt: TGTGCCAGCAGTGTTGGGTTGCATGAGCAGTTCTTC; CDR3aa: CASSVGLHEQFF
abundance: .; v_gene: TRBV29-1; d_gene: .; j_gene: TRBJ2-3; CDR3nt: TGCAGCGTTGCGGTGGGTCAGGATACGCAGTATTTT; CDR3aa: CSVAVGQDTQYF
abundance: .; v_gene: TRBV5-1; d_gene: .; j_gene: TRBJ2-1; CDR3nt: TGCGCCAGCACGACCGCCTTAGCGCCCTCCAATGAGCAGTTCTTC; CDR3aa: CASTTALAPSNEQFF
abundance: .; v_gene: TRBV29-1; d_gene: TRBD1; j_gene: TRBJ2-7; CDR3nt: TGCAGCGTTGGCGGACAGGGGACCACCTACGAGCAGTACTTC; CDR3aa: CSVGGQGTTYEQYF
abundance: .; v_gene: TRBV5-1; d_gene: TRBD1; j_gene: TRBJ2-6; CDR3nt: TGCGCCAGCAGCTTGGCGACAGGGATACCCTCTGGGGCCAACGTCCTGACTTTC; CDR3aa: CASSLATGIPSGANVLTF
abundance: .; v_gene: TRBV7-8; d_gene: .; j_gene: TRBJ1-1; CDR3nt: TGTGCCAGCAGTATAGGAGGGCCAGCTCGTCATACTGAAGCTTTCTTT; CDR3aa: CASSIGGPARHTEAFF
abundance: .; v_gene: TRBV29-1; d_gene: TRBD2; j_gene: TRBJ2-3; CDR3nt: TGCAGCGCTGCTAGCGGGGGGTTCACAGATACGCAGTATTTT; CDR3aa: CSAASGGFTDTQYF
abundance: .; v_gene: TRBV25-1; d_gene: .; j_gene: TRBJ1-1; CDR3nt: TGTGCCAGCAGGTTACAGGACAAAGATGAAGCTTTCTTT; CDR3aa: CASRLQDKDEAFF
abundance: .; v_gene: TRBV9; d_gene: TRBD1; j_gene: TRBJ1-2; CDR3nt: TGTGCCAGCAGCGGGGGAAATGGGACAGCTTATGGCTACACCTTC; CDR3aa: CASSGGNGTAYGYTF
abundance: .; v_gene: TRBV2; d_gene: .; j_gene: TRBJ1-2; CDR3nt: TGTGCCAGCAGTGACAGCTTGAATAATGGCTACACCTTC; CDR3aa: CASSDSLNNGYTF
abundance: .; v_gene: TRBV29-1; d_gene: .; j_gene: TRBJ2-1; CDR3nt: TGCAGCGTTGAAGGTGCCCCCTCCTACAATGAGCAGTTCTTC; CDR3aa: CSVEGAPSYNEQFF
abundance: .; v_gene: TRBV2; d_gene: .; j_gene: TRBJ2-1; CDR3nt: TGTGCCAGCAGTGGCGACAGGTACAATGAGCAGTTCTTC; CDR3aa: CASSGDRYNEQFF
abundance: .; v_gene: TRBV9; d_gene: .; j_gene: TRBJ1-6; CDR3nt: TGTGCCAGCAGCGTAGAGCTTAAAAATTCACCCCTCCACTTT; CDR3aa: CASSVELKNSPLHF
abundance: .; v_gene: TRBV20-1; d_gene: .; j_gene: TRBJ2-5; CDR3nt: TGCAGTGCTACCCTAGAGACCCAGTACTTC; CDR3aa: CSATLETQYF
abundance: few; v_gene: TRBV14; d_gene: .; j_gene: TRBJ1-2; CDR3nt: TGTGCCAGCAGCCAAGATACCTACTATGGCTACACCTTC; CDR3aa: CASSQDTYYGYTF
abundance: .; v_gene: TRBV30; d_gene: .; j_gene: TRBJ1-4; CDR3nt: TGTGCCTGGAGTGCTGGAGGGCAAAATGAAAAACTGTTTTTT; CDR3aa: CAWSAGGQNEKLFF
abundance: few; v_gene: TRBV7-2; d_gene: TRBD1; j_gene: TRBJ1-6; CDR3nt: TGTGCCAGCAGCCCGGCCGGGACAGCCCAATCACCCCTCCACTTT; CDR3aa: CASSPAGTAQSPLHF
abundance: .; v_gene: TRBV5-4; d_gene: TRBD1; j_gene: TRBJ2-3; CDR3nt: TGTGCCAGCAGCTCTTACAGGGGCGCAGATGCAGATACGCAGTATTTT; CDR3aa: CASSSYRGADADTQYF
abundance: .; v_gene: TRBV6-1; d_gene: TRBD1; j_gene: TRBJ2-7; CDR3nt: TGTGCCAGCAGAGGTGACAGGGGCGGCTCCTACGAGCAGTACTTC; CDR3aa: CASRGDRGGSYEQYF
abundance: .; v_gene: TRBV27; d_gene: .; j_gene: TRBJ2-7; CDR3nt: TGTGCCAGCAGTCTGACAGTCCTTCCCTACGAGCAGTACTTC; CDR3aa: CASSLTVLPYEQYF
abundance: once; v_gene: TRBV6-1; d_gene: .; j_gene: TRBJ2-7; CDR3nt: TGTGCCAGCACCTCTTCCTTATACGAGCAGTACTTC; CDR3aa: CASTSSLYEQYF
abundance: .; v_gene: TRBV27; d_gene: TRBD2; j_gene: TRBJ2-1; CDR3nt: TGTGCCAGCAGTTTAACCGGGACTAGGTCCTACAATGAGCAGTTCTTC; CDR3aa: CASSLTGTRSYNEQFF
abundance: .; v_gene: TRBV29-1; d_gene: .; j_gene: TRBJ1-1; CDR3nt: TGCAGCGTTGTAAGGGGATTGGACACTGAAGCTTTCTTT; CDR3aa: CSVVRGLDTEAFF
abundance: .; v_gene: TRBV29-1; d_gene: TRBD1; j_gene: TRBJ1-1; CDR3nt: TGCAGCGGCACGGGACAGGGCAAGCATGAAGCTTTCTTT; CDR3aa: CSGTGQGKHEAFF
abundance: few; v_gene: TRBV7-2; d_gene: .; j_gene: TRBJ2-2; CDR3nt: TGTGCCAGCAGCCCAATGGCATTGAACACCGGGGAGCTGTTTTTT; CDR3aa: CASSPMALNTGELFF
abundance: .; v_gene: TRBV15; d_gene: .; j_gene: TRBJ1-5; CDR3nt: TGTGCCACCAGCAGTCCAGGGGCAAAGCCCCAGCATTTT; CDR3aa: CATSSPGAKPQHF
abundance: .; v_gene: TRBV7-2; d_gene: .; j_gene: TRBJ2-7; CDR3nt: TGTGCCAGCAGCCTCCTTACCTACGAGCAGTACTTC; CDR3aa: CASSLLTYEQYF
abundance: .; v_gene: TRBV18; d_gene: .; j_gene: TRBJ1-1; CDR3nt: TGTGCCAGCTCACCTGACTCAAGGGACACTGAAGCTTTCTTT; CDR3aa: CASSPDSRDTEAFF
abundance: .; v_gene: TRBV29-1; d_gene: .; j_gene: TRBJ1-2; CDR3nt: TGCAGCGTTGAGGAGGGAGACTATGGCTACACCTTC; CDR3aa: CSVEEGDYGYTF
abundance: .; v_gene: TRBV7-2; d_gene: .; j_gene: TRBJ2-6; CDR3nt: TGTGCCAGCAGCTTAGCGACCCCCTCTGGGGCCAACGTCCTGACTTTC; CDR3aa: CASSLATPSGANVLTF
abundance: .; v_gene: TRBV25-1; d_gene: .; j_gene: TRBJ2-1; CDR3nt: TGTGCCAGCAGGGGGAACTGGCACAATGAGCAGTTCTTC; CDR3aa: CASRGNWHNEQFF
abundance: once; v_gene: TRBV12-5; d_gene: TRBD1; j_gene: TRBJ2-2; CDR3nt: TGTGCTAGTGGTTGGACAGGGGGTACCGGGGAGCTGTTTTTT; CDR3aa: CASGWTGGTGELFF
abundance: .; v_gene: TRBV11-2; d_gene: TRBD2; j_gene: TRBJ2-5; CDR3nt: TGTGCCAGCAGCTTGGGACTAGTTGGGACCCAGTACTTC; CDR3aa: CASSLGLVGTQYF
abundance: .; v_gene: TRBV15; d_gene: TRBD1; j_gene: TRBJ1-6; CDR3nt: TGTGCCACCAGCAGAGGACAGGGAGATTCACCCCTCCACTTT; CDR3aa: CATSRGQGDSPLHF
abundance: few; v_gene: TRBV27; d_gene: .; j_gene: TRBJ1-5; CDR3nt: TGTGCCAGCAGTTTATCGTGGGAGAGCAATCAGCCCCAGCATTTT; CDR3aa: CASSLSWESNQPQHF